These T cell receptor beta chains were read from a single sample in a study of shared clonotypes between healthy human individuals. Assay: immunoSEQ multiplex PCR; the TCRdb copy retains only in-frame clones and omits some. Of 1.5 million to 2.5 million clones in the sample, less than 95% were seen once. The sequenced sample consisted of naive CD8+ T cells sorted from blood. The receptors derive from a young man in good health. Each CDR3 is given with its conserved first and last residue. D genes are given only for firm matches. Clone size is given for some rows only: seen once, a few or many times, or a class if the clone is expanded.

TRBV6-1	-	TRBJ2-7	-	CASSRTGSYEQYF	TGTGCCAGCAGCCGGACGGGCTCCTACGAGCAGTACTTC
TRBV6-6	-	TRBJ2-1	-	CASSYRIPGLDNEQFF	TGTGCCAGCAGTTACCGAATACCGGGACTTGACAATGAGCAGTTCTTC
TRBV9	-	TRBJ2-2	-	CASTLTLNTGELFF	TGTGCCAGCACCCTAACTCTGAACACCGGGGAGCTGTTTTTT
TRBV7-9	-	TRBJ1-1	-	CASSSIGRGLSKATEAFF	TGTGCCAGCAGCTCAATCGGGCGGGGTTTGTCGAAGGCCACTGAAGCTTTCTTT
TRBV9	-	TRBJ2-1	-	CASSVAGTVYNEQFF	TGTGCCAGCAGCGTAGCTGGGACGGTATACAATGAGCAGTTCTTC
TRBV6-6	-	TRBJ1-6	-	CASRMGDSPLHF	TGTGCCAGCAGGATGGGGGATTCACCCCTCCACTTT
TRBV27	once	TRBJ2-7	TRBD2	CASSLLAGDTHEQYF	TGTGCCAGCAGTTTACTAGCGGGAGACACCCACGAGCAGTACTTC
TRBV9	-	TRBJ1-1	-	CASSVLGDTEAFF	TGTGCCAGCAGCGTACTTGGGGACACTGAAGCTTTCTTT
TRBV15	once	TRBJ1-5	TRBD1	CATSRVTGGGQPQHF	TGTGCCACCAGCAGAGTGACAGGGGGCGGTCAGCCCCAGCATTTT
TRBV6-5	-	TRBJ1-1	-	CASSYSEGPEAFF	TGTGCCAGCAGTTACTCCGAGGGCCCTGAAGCTTTCTTT
TRBV27	-	TRBJ2-1	TRBD1	CASSATGVNEQFF	TGTGCCAGCAGTGCGACAGGGGTCAATGAGCAGTTCTTC
TRBV4-3	once	TRBJ1-4	-	CASSQDWEIPNEKLFF	TGCGCCAGCAGCCAAGATTGGGAGATACCTAATGAAAAACTGTTTTTT
TRBV30	-	TRBJ2-3	-	CAWSGYRVLEPSSTDTQYF	TGTGCCTGGAGTGGATACAGGGTCCTGGAGCCTTCTAGCACAGATACGCAGTATTTT
TRBV25-1	-	TRBJ2-7	-	CASSEWGDGGREQYF	TGTGCCAGCAGTGAATGGGGGGACGGAGGGCGCGAGCAGTACTTC
TRBV7-2	-	TRBJ2-3	TRBD2	CASSLISLAGHTQYF	TGTGCCAGCAGCTTAATCTCGCTAGCGGGGCATACGCAGTATTTT
TRBV2	-	TRBJ2-7	-	CASSEVTEQYF	TGTGCCAGCAGTGAAGTCACCGAGCAGTACTTC
TRBV5-8	once	TRBJ1-1	-	CASSFGGGDEAFF	TGTGCCAGCAGCTTCGGGGGGGGCGATGAAGCTTTCTTT
TRBV6-5	-	TRBJ1-1	-	CASTLSAMNTEAFF	TGTGCCAGCACCCTATCGGCGATGAACACTGAAGCTTTCTTT
TRBV11-2	-	TRBJ2-7	-	CASSLGTWDYEQYF	TGTGCCAGCAGCTTAGGTACTTGGGATTACGAGCAGTACTTC
TRBV4-1	-	TRBJ2-1	TRBD2	CASSQEIGTSATYNEQFF	TGCGCCAGCAGCCAAGAAATAGGGACTAGCGCCACCTACAATGAGCAGTTCTTC
TRBV4-3	-	TRBJ2-1	TRBD2	CASSQEGGRTSGFVDEQFF	TGCGCCAGCAGCCAAGAAGGCGGGCGGACTAGCGGGTTTGTGGATGAGCAGTTCTTC
TRBV27	-	TRBJ1-2	-	CASSYGPGPLYGYTF	TGTGCCAGCAGTTATGGGCCAGGGCCGCTCTATGGCTACACCTTC
TRBV30	-	TRBJ1-2	-	CAWSGGGHPLEGYTF	TGTGCCTGGAGTGGAGGGGGACACCCATTGGAAGGCTACACCTTC
TRBV28	once	TRBJ2-1	-	CASSLTYNEQFF	TGTGCCAGCAGTTTAACCTACAATGAGCAGTTCTTC
TRBV4-1	once	TRBJ1-1	-	CASSQRGGNTEAFF	TGCGCCAGCAGCCAAAGGGGCGGGAACACTGAAGCTTTCTTT
TRBV6-5	-	TRBJ2-1	-	CASALLDWRDNEQFF	TGTGCCAGTGCTTTACTGGACTGGAGGGACAATGAGCAGTTCTTC